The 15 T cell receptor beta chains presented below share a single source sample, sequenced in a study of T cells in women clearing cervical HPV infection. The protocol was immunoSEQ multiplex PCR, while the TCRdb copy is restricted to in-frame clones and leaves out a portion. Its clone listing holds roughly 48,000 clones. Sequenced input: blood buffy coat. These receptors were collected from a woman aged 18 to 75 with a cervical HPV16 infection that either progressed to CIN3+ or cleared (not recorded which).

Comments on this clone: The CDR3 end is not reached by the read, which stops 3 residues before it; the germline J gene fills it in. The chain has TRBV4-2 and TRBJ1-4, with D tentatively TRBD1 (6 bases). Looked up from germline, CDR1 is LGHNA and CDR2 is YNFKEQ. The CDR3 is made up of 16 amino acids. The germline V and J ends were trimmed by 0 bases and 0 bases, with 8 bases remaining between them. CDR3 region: CASSQDKGATNEKLFF. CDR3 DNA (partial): TGTGCCAGCAGCCAAGATAAGGGGGCAACTAATGAAAAA.

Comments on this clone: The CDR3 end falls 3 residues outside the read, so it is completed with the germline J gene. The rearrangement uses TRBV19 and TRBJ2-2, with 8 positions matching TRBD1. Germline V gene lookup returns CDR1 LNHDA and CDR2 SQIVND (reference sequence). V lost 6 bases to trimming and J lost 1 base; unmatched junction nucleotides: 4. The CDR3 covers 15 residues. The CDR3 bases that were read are TGTGCCAGTAGCCCCGGGACAGGGAACACCGGGGAG. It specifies CASSPGTGNTGE. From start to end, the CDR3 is CASSPGTGNTGELFF. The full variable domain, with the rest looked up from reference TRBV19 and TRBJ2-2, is DGGITQSPKYLFRKEGQNVTLSCEQNLNHDAMYWYRQDPGQGLRLIYYSQIVNDFQKGDIAEGYSVSREKKESFPLTVTSAQKNPTAFYLCASSPGTGNTGELFFGEGSRLTVL.

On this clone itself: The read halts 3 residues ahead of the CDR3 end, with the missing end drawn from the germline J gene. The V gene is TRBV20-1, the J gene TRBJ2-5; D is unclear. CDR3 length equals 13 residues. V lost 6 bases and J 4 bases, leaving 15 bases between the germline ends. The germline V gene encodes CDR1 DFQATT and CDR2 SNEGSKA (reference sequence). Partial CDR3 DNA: TGCAGTGCCCCCCCGAGGCTCACAGAGACC. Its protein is CSAPPRLTET. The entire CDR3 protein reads CSAPPRLTETQYF.

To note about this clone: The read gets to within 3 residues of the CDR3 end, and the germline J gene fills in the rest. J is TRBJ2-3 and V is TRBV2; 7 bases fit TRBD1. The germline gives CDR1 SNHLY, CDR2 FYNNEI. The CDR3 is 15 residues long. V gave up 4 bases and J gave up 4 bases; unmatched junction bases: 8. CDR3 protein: CASSGTGLVPDTQYF. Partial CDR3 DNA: TGTGCCAGCAGTGGGACAGGTTTGGTCCCAGATACG.

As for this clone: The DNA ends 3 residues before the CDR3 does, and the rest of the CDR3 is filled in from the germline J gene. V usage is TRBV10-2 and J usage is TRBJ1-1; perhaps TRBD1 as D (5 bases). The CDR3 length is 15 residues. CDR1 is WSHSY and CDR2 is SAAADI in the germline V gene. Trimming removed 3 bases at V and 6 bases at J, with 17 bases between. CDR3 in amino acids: CASSEGAGLSAEAFF. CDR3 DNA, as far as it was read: TGCGCCAGCAGTGAAGGGGCAGGGCTATCGGCTGAA.

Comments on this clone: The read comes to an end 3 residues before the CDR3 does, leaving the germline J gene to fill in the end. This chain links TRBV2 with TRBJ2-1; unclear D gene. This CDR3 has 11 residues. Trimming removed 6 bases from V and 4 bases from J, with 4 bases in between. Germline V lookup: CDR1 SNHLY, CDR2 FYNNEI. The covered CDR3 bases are TGTGCCAGCAGCACATACAATGAG. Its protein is CASSTYNE. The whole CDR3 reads CASSTYNEQFF.

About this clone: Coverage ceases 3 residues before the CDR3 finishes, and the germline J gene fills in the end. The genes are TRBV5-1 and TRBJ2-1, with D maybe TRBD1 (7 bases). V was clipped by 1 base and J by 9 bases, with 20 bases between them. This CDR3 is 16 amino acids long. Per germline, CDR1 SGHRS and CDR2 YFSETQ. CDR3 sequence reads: CASSLLRSFQGGEQFF. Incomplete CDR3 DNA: TGCGCCAGCAGCTTGCTTAGGTCCTTCCAGGGGGGTGAG.

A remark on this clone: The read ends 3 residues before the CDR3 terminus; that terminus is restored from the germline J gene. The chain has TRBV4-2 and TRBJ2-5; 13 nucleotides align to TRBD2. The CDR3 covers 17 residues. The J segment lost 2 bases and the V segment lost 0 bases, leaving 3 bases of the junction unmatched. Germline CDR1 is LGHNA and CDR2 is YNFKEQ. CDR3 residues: CASSQDRTSGGQETQYF. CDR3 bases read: TGTGCCAGCAGCCAAGATAGGACTAGCGGGGGTCAAGAGACC.

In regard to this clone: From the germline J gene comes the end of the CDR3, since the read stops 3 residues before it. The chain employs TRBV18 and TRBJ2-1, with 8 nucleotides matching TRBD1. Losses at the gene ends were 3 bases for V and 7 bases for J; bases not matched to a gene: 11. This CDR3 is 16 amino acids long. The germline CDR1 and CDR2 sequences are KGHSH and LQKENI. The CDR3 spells CASSPFQTGGINEQFF. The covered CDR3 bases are TGTGCCAGCTCACCCTTCCAAACAGGGGGGATAAATGAG.

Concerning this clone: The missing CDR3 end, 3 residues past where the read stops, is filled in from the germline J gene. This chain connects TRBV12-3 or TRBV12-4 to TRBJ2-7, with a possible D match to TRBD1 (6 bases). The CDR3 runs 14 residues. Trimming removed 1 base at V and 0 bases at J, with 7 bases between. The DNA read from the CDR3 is TGTGCCAGCAGTTTAGAGGGACACTCCTACGAG. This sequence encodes CASSLEGHSYE. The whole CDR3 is CASSLEGHSYEQYF.

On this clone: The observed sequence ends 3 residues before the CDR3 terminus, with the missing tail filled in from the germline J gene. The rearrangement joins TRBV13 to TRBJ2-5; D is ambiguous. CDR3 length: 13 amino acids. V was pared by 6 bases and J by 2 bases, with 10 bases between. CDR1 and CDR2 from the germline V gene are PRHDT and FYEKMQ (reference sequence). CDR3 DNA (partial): TGTGCCAGCAGGGCAGGCAATCAAGAGACC. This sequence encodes CASRAGNQET. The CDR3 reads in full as CASRAGNQETQYF.

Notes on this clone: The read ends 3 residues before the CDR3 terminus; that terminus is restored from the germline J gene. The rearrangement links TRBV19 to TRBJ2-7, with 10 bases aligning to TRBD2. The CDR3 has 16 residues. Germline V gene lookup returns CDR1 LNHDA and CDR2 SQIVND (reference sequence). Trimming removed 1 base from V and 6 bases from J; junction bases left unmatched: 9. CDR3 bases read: TGTGCCAGTAGTATAGTGTCCGGGACTAGCGCCGGCGAG. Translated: CASSIVSGTSAGE. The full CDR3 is CASSIVSGTSAGEQYF.

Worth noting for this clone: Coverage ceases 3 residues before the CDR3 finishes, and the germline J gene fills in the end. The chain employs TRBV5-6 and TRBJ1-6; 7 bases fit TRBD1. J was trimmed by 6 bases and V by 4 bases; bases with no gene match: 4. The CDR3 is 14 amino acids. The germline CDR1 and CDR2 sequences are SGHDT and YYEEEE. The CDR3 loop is CASSQGQPNSPLHF. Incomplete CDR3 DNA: TGTGCCAGCAGCCAGGGACAGCCTAATTCACCC.

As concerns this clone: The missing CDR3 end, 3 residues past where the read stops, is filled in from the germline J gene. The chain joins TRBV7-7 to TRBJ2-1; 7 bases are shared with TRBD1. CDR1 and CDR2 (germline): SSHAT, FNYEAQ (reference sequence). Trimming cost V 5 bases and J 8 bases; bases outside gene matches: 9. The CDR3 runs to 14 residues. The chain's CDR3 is CASSHNSQGDEQFF. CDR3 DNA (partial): TGTGCCAGCAGCCACAATTCTCAGGGGGATGAG.

The sequenced part of the CDR3 DNA is TGTGCCAGCAGCTTAGCAAGGGCTAGCGGGAGTAGTTACGAG. Translated: CASSLARASGSSYE. The complete CDR3 sequence is CASSLARASGSSYEQYF. This sequence joins TRBV7-2 and TRBJ2-7; 10 bases match TRBD2. The CDR3 extends 3 residues past the end of the read, so its final part is completed from the germline J gene. The CDR3 sequence is 17 residues long. The germline V gene encodes CDR1 SGHTA and CDR2 FQGNSA. With 0 bases clipped from V and 4 bases from J, the junction kept 9 bases outside the gene matches.